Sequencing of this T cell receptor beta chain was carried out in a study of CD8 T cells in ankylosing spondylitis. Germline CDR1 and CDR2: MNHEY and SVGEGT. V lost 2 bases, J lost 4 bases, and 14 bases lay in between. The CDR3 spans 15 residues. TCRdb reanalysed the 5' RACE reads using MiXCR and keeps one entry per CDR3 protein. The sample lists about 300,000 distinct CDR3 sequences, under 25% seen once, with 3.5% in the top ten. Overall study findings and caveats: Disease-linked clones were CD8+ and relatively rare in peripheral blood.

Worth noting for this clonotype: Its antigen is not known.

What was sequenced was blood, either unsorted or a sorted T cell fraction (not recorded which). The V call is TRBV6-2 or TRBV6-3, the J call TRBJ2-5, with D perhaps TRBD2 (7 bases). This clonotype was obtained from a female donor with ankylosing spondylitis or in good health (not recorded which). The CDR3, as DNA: TGTGCCAGCAGTTACGCCGGGGGGCCTGGAGAGACCCAGTACTTC. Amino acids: CASSYAGGPGETQYF.